The 25 T cell receptor beta chains listed next were all sequenced from one sample in a study of early T cells in non-severe SARS-CoV-2 infection. TCRdb independently ran MiXCR on the 5' RACE reads; one entry per CDR3 protein. The sample lists about 76,000 distinct CDR3 sequences, about 11% occurring once. Specimen: whole blood. The receptors shown here come from an adult who was a healthcare worker with PCR-confirmed SARS-CoV-2 infection or an uninfected control (not recorded which).

The rearrangement uses TRBV7-2 and TRBJ1-1, with D maybe TRBD1 (5 bases). Between the trimmed V and J ends, which lost 4 bases and 5 bases, there was a span of 17 bases. Germline V gene data show CDR1 as SGHTA and CDR2 as FQGNSA. This CDR3 is built from 15 residues. The CDR3 region has the DNA TGTGCCAGCAGCTCCCCAGGGACCCCGAGGACTGAAGCTTTCTTT. This translates into CASSSPGTPRTEAFF.

This clonotype was counted a few times. The chain employs TRBV7-7 and TRBJ2-1; D is possibly TRBD1 or TRBD2 (5 bases each). The CDR3 runs to 16 residues. CDR1 and CDR2 (germline): SSHAT, FNYEAQ (reference sequence). V lost 5 bases and J lost 3, with 17 bases in between. CDR3 in DNA: TGTGCCAGCAGCCAAATTAGCGCCGACAGCTACAATGAGCAGTTCTTC. This sequence encodes CASSQISADSYNEQFF.

This clonotype was recorded a few times. The gene calls are TRBV12-3 or TRBV12-4 and TRBJ1-6, with 10 bases aligning to TRBD1. The CDR3 loop spans 16 amino acids. V shed 8 bases and J 9 bases; nucleotides not matched to a gene: 13. In DNA form, the CDR3 reads TGTGCCAGCCACTCCCCTCGACAGGGGGCAAGTTCACCCCTCCACTTT. Its translation: CASHSPRQGASSPLHF.

This clonotype was seen repeatedly, ten times or more. The rearrangement links TRBV29-1 to TRBJ2-6; maybe TRBD1 (5 bases). The CDR3 totals 16 residues. The germline V and J ends were trimmed by 5 bases and 0 bases, with 14 bases remaining between them. Per the germline V gene, CDR1 is SQVTM and CDR2 is ANQGSEA. The CDR3, as DNA: TGCAGCGTTTCAGGGAATGCCGGCTCTGGGGCCAACGTCCTGACTTTC. Translation gives CSVSGNAGSGANVLTF.

This sequence joins TRBV6-1 and TRBJ2-2, with 7 bases identical to TRBD1. The V gene end was trimmed by 11 bases and the J gene end by 3 bases; junction bases not matched to a gene: 12. This CDR3 comprises 15 residues. Germline CDR1 and CDR2: MNHNS and SASEGT. The CDR3 region has the DNA TGTGCCCTGGATCGGACAGGCGACCACACCGGGGAGCTGTTTTTT. Protein sequence: CALDRTGDHTGELFF.

This clonotype was seen ten or more times. The chain is built from TRBV3-1 and TRBJ2-1; possible D gene TRBD2, 5 bases. The germline CDR1 and CDR2 sequences are LGHDT and YNNKEL (reference sequence). V lost 5 bases, J lost 2 bases, and 16 bases lay in between. The CDR3 is 16 residues long. CDR3 residues: CASSDYLTPPYNEQFF. CDR3 DNA sequence: TGTGCCAGCAGCGACTACTTAACCCCTCCCTACAATGAGCAGTTCTTC.

There are many counts of this clonotype. This sequence joins TRBV10-3 and TRBJ2-7; D is tentatively TRBD1 or TRBD2 (5 bases each). The V gene's germline CDR1 is ENHRY and CDR2 SYGVKD. CDR3 length: 15 amino acids. V lost 4 bases to trimming and J lost 3 bases, with 16 bases between them. This CDR3 is CAISGEGRANYEQYF. The DNA for the CDR3 is TGTGCCATCAGTGGCGAGGGCAGGGCCAACTACGAGCAGTACTTC.

Many counts were recorded for this clonotype. The CDR3 loop reads CASSSDLGNTEAFF. As DNA, the CDR3 is TGTGCCAGTAGTTCCGACCTCGGGAACACTGAAGCTTTCTTT. V and J are TRBV19 and TRBJ1-1; D is undetermined. The CDR3 covers 14 residues. The V gene's germline CDR1 is LNHDA and CDR2 SQIVND (reference sequence). Trimming removed 5 bases from V and 1 base from J, with 11 bases in between.

This clonotype was counted ten times or more. The rearrangement joins TRBV20-1 to TRBJ2-7; D is undetermined. CDR1 is DFQATT and CDR2 is SNEGSKA in the germline V gene (reference sequence). Trimming cost V 0 bases and J 2 bases, with 11 bases left between them. The CDR3 is 14 amino acids. In nucleotides, the CDR3 is TGCAGTGCTAGAGATCCGAAAGGGACCTACGAGCAGTACTTC. Translation gives CSARDPKGTYEQYF.

The chain uses TRBV29-1 and TRBJ2-1; 9 nucleotides match TRBD1. The CDR3 runs to 14 residues. V was clipped by 4 bases and J by 6 bases; unmatched bases: 7. Germline V CDR1 and CDR2: SQVTM, ANQGSEA. The CDR3 loop is CSVVPGTGFNEQFF. Here the CDR3 DNA reads TGCAGCGTTGTACCCGGGACAGGGTTCAATGAGCAGTTCTTC.

The rearrangement joins TRBV10-2 to TRBJ1-1; TRBD1 might be the D (5 bases). The CDR3 is made up of 11 amino acids. Germline V lookup: CDR1 WSHSY, CDR2 SAAADI. The ends were cut back, 7 bases at V and 8 bases at J, with 11 bases in the middle. CDR3 protein: CASTRAGEAFF. DNA of the CDR3: TGCGCCAGCACGCGGGCAGGGGAAGCTTTCTTT.

The chain links TRBV7-8 to TRBJ1-5; no clear D. V shed 1 base and J shed 3 bases, with 13 bases lying between them. CDR3 length equals 16 residues. CDR1 and CDR2 (germline): SGHVS, FQNEAQ. The CDR3 region is CASSLEYRRYNQPQHF. The CDR3 nucleotides read TGTGCCAGCAGCTTAGAGTATCGTCGATACAATCAGCCCCAGCATTTT.

This clonotype was detected a few times. The J gene is TRBJ2-1, the V gene TRBV20-1; TRBD2 aligns across 13 bases. The CDR3 length is 14 residues. V lost 6 bases, J lost 9 bases, and 8 bases stayed unmatched. Germline CDR1 DFQATT, CDR2 SNEGSKA (reference sequence). The CDR3 spells CSAQLAGGPSEQFF. CDR3 nucleotide sequence: TGCAGTGCCCAACTAGCGGGGGGGCCGAGTGAGCAGTTCTTC.

The CDR3 coding sequence is TGTGCCAGCAGCCGAGCGGGGGTCAAAGAGACCCAGTACTTC. Translating it yields CASSRAGVKETQYF. The J gene is TRBJ2-5, the V gene TRBV3-1, with 8 bases lining up with TRBD2. The length of the CDR3 is 14 residues. With V trimmed by 4 bases and J by 3 bases, 4 bases remained unmatched. Germline-derived CDR1 and CDR2 are LGHDT and YNNKEL (reference sequence).

The chain uses TRBV6-6 and TRBJ2-7, with D possibly TRBD2 on 6 matching bases. Germline CDR1 is MNHNY and CDR2 is SVGAGI (reference sequence). V shed 8 bases and J shed 5 bases, with 16 bases lying between them. The CDR3 covers 13 residues. Here the CDR3 DNA reads TGTGCCAGCCATAGCTCTAGCGTCAACGAGCAGTACTTC. It is translated as CASHSSSVNEQYF.

This chain links TRBV7-9 with TRBJ2-7; possible D gene TRBD1, 6 bases. Germline loops: CDR1 SEHNR, CDR2 FQNEAQ (reference sequence). There are 16 residues in the CDR3. Trimming left V 6 bases short and J 2 bases short, with 20 bases between. CDR3 in DNA: TGTGCCAGCAGTCCCAGGTCAGGGGATAGGACCTACGAGCAGTACTTC. Translating it yields CASSPRSGDRTYEQYF.

This clonotype appeared a few times. J is TRBJ1-5 and V is TRBV20-1, with 9 bases identical to TRBD1. There are 14 residues in the CDR3. J was trimmed by 5 bases and V by 2 bases; bases with no gene match: 4. Germline V gives CDR1 DFQATT, CDR2 SNEGSKA (reference sequence). CDR3 in DNA: TGCAGTGCTAGATCCGGGACAGGGTATCAGCCCCAGCATTTT. Amino acid sequence: CSARSGTGYQPQHF.

This clonotype was counted many times. The J gene is TRBJ2-4, the V gene TRBV6-1; perhaps TRBD1 as D (5 bases). Germline loops: CDR1 MNHNS, CDR2 SASEGT. The CDR3 spans 20 residues. The chain's CDR3 is CAAASAWDFPWGWTKNIQYF. The CDR3 DNA reads as TGTGCGGCAGCATCAGCATGGGATTTTCCCTGGGGCTGGACCAAAAACATTCAGTACTTC.

The rearrangement links TRBV6-2 or TRBV6-3 to TRBJ2-3; 11 bases fit TRBD2. The junction had 6 bases not matched to a gene; V was cut back by 5 bases and J by 2 bases. CDR1 MNHEY and CDR2 SVGEGT come from the germline V gene. The CDR3 has 16 amino acids. As DNA, the CDR3 is TGTGCCAGCAGTCGTCCGACTAGCGGGGCCACAGATACGCAGTATTTT. Protein sequence: CASSRPTSGATDTQYF.

The table lists this clonotype with many counts. The V gene is TRBV5-1, the J gene TRBJ2-7; 9 nucleotides align to TRBD1. This CDR3 is 13 amino acids long. CDR1 is SGHRS and CDR2 is YFSETQ in the germline V gene. With V trimmed by 3 bases and J by 5 bases, 3 bases remained unmatched. The CDR3 DNA reads TGCGCCAGCAGCTCCTGGACAGGGGACGAGCAGTACTTC. It is translated as CASSSWTGDEQYF.

This clonotype was counted ten times or more. V usage is TRBV7-9 and J usage is TRBJ1-5; D call uncertain. Looked up from germline, CDR1 is SEHNR and CDR2 is FQNEAQ (reference sequence). The CDR3 is made up of 12 amino acids. Trimming removed 2 bases at V and 7 bases at J, with 6 bases between. Here the CDR3 DNA reads TGTGCCAGCAGCTTACGGGAGCAGCCCCAGCATTTT. It yields the protein CASSLREQPQHF.

This clonotype has only a few counts. The chain is built from TRBV5-4 and TRBJ2-2, with unresolved D. Germline CDR1 and CDR2: SGHNT and YYREEE (reference sequence). Trimming took 3 bases from V and 3 from J, leaving 6 bases between them. CDR3 length equals 13 residues. CDR3 nucleotide sequence: TGTGCCAGCAGCTCCGGGTACACCGGGGAGCTGTTTTTT. Protein sequence: CASSSGYTGELFF.

This clonotype was seen many times. The rearrangement joins TRBV14 to TRBJ1-2; D is undetermined. CDR1 is SGHDN, CDR2 FVKESK, per germline. With 3 bases removed from V and 1 base from J, the gap between germline ends came to 6 bases. The CDR3 totals 13 residues. The CDR3 region is CASSQRNNYGYTF. The DNA for the CDR3 is TGTGCCAGCAGCCAGAGAAATAACTATGGCTACACCTTC.

On this clonotype: The junction departs from germline at one end; a sequencing error may be responsible. The gene calls are TRBV7-9 and TRBJ1-1; the match to TRBD1 covers 9 bases. CDR1 and CDR2 from the germline V gene are SEHNR and FQNEAQ (reference sequence). The CDR3 is 14 amino acids. The DNA for the CDR3 is TGTGCCAGCAGCTTGTTAGACAGGGGGACTGAAGTTTTCTTT. It translates to CASSLLDRGTEVFF.

V and J are TRBV7-6 and TRBJ2-1; 8 bases map to TRBD2. Germline trimming cut 5 bases from V and 6 bases from J; bases unmatched to any gene: 9. Per the germline V gene, CDR1 is SGHVS and CDR2 is FNYEAQ. The CDR3 length is 15 residues. Here the CDR3 reads CASSVGGAIGNEQFF. CDR3 sequence (DNA): TGTGCCAGCAGCGTCGGGGGGGCTATCGGCAATGAGCAGTTCTTC.